The clone carrying this TCR beta chain has only one observation. The PCR made use of 60 Vbeta and 13 Jbeta primers. Clones were read by immunoSEQ multiplex PCR, and TCRdb kept only the in-frame ones, dropping some. The sample lists 150,000 to 200,000 clones; about 69% were seen once. The CDR3 has 15 amino acids. Germline trimming cut 6 bases from V and 4 bases from J; bases unmatched to any gene: 10. The germline V gene has CDR1 SEHNR and CDR2 FQNEAQ (reference sequence). These data belong to a study of cytomegalovirus exposure and HLA in healthy donors. The sequenced material came from PBMCs. V is TRBV7-9 and J is TRBJ2-7; 9 nucleotides line up with TRBD1. This sequence originates from a human donor in good health. The CDR3 sequence is CASSGTGFVSYEQYF. The CDR3 DNA reads as TGTGCCAGCAGTGGGACAGGGTTTGTTTCTTACGAGCAGTACTTC.